This T cell receptor (beta chain) came from a study of radiotherapy plus CTLA-4 blockade in lung cancer (dated by TCRdb to between 2017 and 2018). Some background on the complete study: Among enrolled patients, under 20% had an objective response and 30% to 40% reached disease control. General study outcomes and caveats: The strongest predictors of response, as reported, were early dynamic changes in blood T cell clones along with a rise in serum interferon-beta after radiation. TCR clones derived from tumors expanded in peripheral blood after treatment with radiotherapy and ipilimumab.

The study evaluated CTLA-4 blockade (ipilimumab) given together with focal radiation therapy in patients who had chemo-refractory metastatic non-small-cell lung cancer. Libraries were constructed by the immunoSEQ multiplex PCR assay. TCRdb carries this immuneACCESS record with in-frame sequences only. Its versions omit some clonotypes, under half of them owing to an unresolved V gene in the studies checked, with the rest unexplained. The sample table records about 60,000 clones; around 74% of these occur just once. Approximately 8.3% of the sample is taken by the ten largest. As to this clone: This receptor's antigen is unknown. Per-base quality was not reported, and no clone a single base away is much larger than it.

The specimen was peripheral blood, collected from a patient treated with radiotherapy plus ipilimumab. This TCR was sampled from a human donor with non-small cell lung cancer whose response to radiotherapy plus ipilimumab could not be evaluated.

The DNA sequence reads TGTGCCAGCAGCCAAGATCTCAGGGGTAATGAGCAGTTCTTC. It is translated as CASSQDLRGNEQFF. The chain is made from TRBV4-2 and TRBJ2-1; the D segment could be TRBD1, given 6 matching bases. In the germline V gene, CDR1 corresponds to LGHNA and CDR2 to YNFKEQ. From its cysteine to its phenylalanine, the CDR3 spans 14 amino acids. CDR3 DNA is the only sequence kept; it has 42 bases, read in frame from the first base. Deletion took 0 bases off V and 7 bases off J, with a span of 10 bases between the germline ends.